A selection of T cell receptor beta chains follows, all from one sample in a study of identical twins. One entry per CDR3 protein results from TCRdb running MiXCR on the 5' RACE reads. Of approximately 210,000 distinct CDR3 sequences in the sample, about 6.7% were seen once. These records were also assigned to another study, of T cells expressing NK-cell markers.

The sequenced sample was CD8+ T cells sorted from blood. The receptors shown here come from a woman aged 18-29 years in good health. CDR3s include the opening cysteine and the closing phenylalanine or tryptophan.

>TRBJ2-5|TRBV9
CASSPTTSGRWETQYF
>TRBJ1-2|TRBV7-9
CASSFGPAVGYGYTF
>TRBJ2-2|TRBV15
CATIGTRDSITGELFF
>TRBJ1-3|TRBV29-1
CSVDAGGRNTIYF
>TRBJ2-4|TRBV29-1
CSVGLAGDDWENIQYF
>TRBJ2-1|TRBV6-5
CASNTYNEQFF
>TRBJ1-5|TRBV12-3/TRBV12-4
CASGDSSNQPQHF
>TRBJ2-7|TRBV6-2/TRBV6-3
CASTQGTRWYF
>TRBJ2-7|TRBV30
CAWAPGDYEQYF
>TRBJ2-1|TRBV9
CASSDLGLAPSYNEQFF
>TRBJ1-1|TRBV12-3/TRBV12-4
CASSLDRATEAFF
>TRBJ2-1|TRBV9
CASSVGREGYEQFF
>TRBJ2-3|TRBV4-1
CASTRDPGTSTDTQYF
>TRBJ2-3|TRBV10-3
CAIRKTAGTDITDTQYF
>TRBJ2-7|TRBV7-9
CASSYGGGDYEQYF
>TRBJ2-5|TRBV7-2
CASSFVDETQYF
>TRBJ2-2|TRBV7-6
CASSSQIDRELFF
>TRBJ2-5|TRBV2
CASAQKNGTSGSSLFETQYF
>TRBJ2-2|TRBV20-1
CSAESPNTGELFF
>TRBJ2-5|TRBV15
CATSRGGEETQYF
>TRBJ2-1|TRBV10-2
CASRAGLADNEQFF
>TRBJ1-2|TRBV7-9
CASSLGAGSYGYTF
>TRBJ2-7|TRBV9
CASSVAPAGSSYEQYF
>TRBJ2-7|TRBV7-9
CASSSREGNSYEQYF
>TRBJ2-5|TRBV27
CASSLGPSGTQYF
>TRBJ2-3|TRBV6-5
CASSYGRGLLTDTQYF
>TRBJ2-7|TRBV7-3
CASSSTDHYEQYF
>TRBJ2-1|TRBV12-3/TRBV12-4
CASSYGTSGRDEQFF
>TRBJ2-5|TRBV18
CASSPGSGGPETQYF
>TRBJ1-5|TRBV7-9
CASSQTGLGEPQHF
>TRBJ2-1|TRBV5-6
CASSSLFNEQFF
>TRBJ1-5|TRBV28
CASSSGFTEPQHF
>TRBJ1-5|TRBV15
CATSRAIRGVGQPQHF
>TRBJ2-7|TRBV14
CASSQGTGEISYEQYF
>TRBJ1-2|TRBV15
CATSRREQFTNYGYTF
>TRBJ2-5|TRBV15
CATSSREWTETQYF
>TRBJ1-1|TRBV27
CASSPGTGGAYTEAFF
>TRBJ2-7|TRBV11-2
CASSPTIIGVTYEQYF
>TRBJ1-5|TRBV12-3/TRBV12-4
CASRQGAQPQHF
>TRBJ1-1|TRBV23-1
CASSQSLSGGSATFF
>TRBJ1-6|TRBV7-9
CASSMGGSPLHF
>TRBJ2-7|TRBV11-3
CASSSGGRGLNEQYF
>TRBJ1-3|TRBV7-9
CASSLEKSSGNTIYF
>TRBJ2-7|TRBV29-1
CSVEVSYEQYF
>TRBJ1-2|TRBV29-1
CSGILNSYGYTF
>TRBJ1-1|TRBV12-3/TRBV12-4
CASSLMGVITEAFF
>TRBJ2-3|TRBV7-9
CASNSGGNTDTQYF
>TRBJ2-3|TRBV9
CASSVEAFTGTDTQYF
>TRBJ2-3|TRBV7-9
CASSPARGTDTLYF
>TRBJ2-7|TRBV12-3/TRBV12-4
CASSLGLAGGRQEQYF
>TRBJ1-5|TRBV7-6
CASSFGSNQPQHF
>TRBJ2-7|TRBV12-3/TRBV12-4
CASSSGQGGYEQYF
>TRBJ2-3|TRBV12-3/TRBV12-4
CASSPDGRFTDTQYF
>TRBJ2-7|TRBV4-3
CASSQWGEGDSRDEQYF
>TRBJ2-2|TRBV12-3/TRBV12-4
CASSYRDREIGELFF
>TRBJ2-2|TRBV5-6
CASRPNTGELFF
>TRBJ2-1|TRBV7-9
CASSSTRGGVLSNEQFF